Included here is one T cell receptor (delta chain) sequence, with context. Its ends do not fully match the called genes, so a read error is possible. TCRdb re-analyzed the RT-PCR reads via CATT. Among 6,500 or so delta-chain clones listed, about 23% were seen once. The data stem from a study of gamma-delta T cells after stem cell transplantation. Germline V gene data show CDR1 as GEAIGNYY and CDR2 as EKD. CDR3 length: 23 residues. This chain connects TRDV2 to TRDJ3; 7 nucleotides line up with TRDD3. This sequence was found in a human donor. It is not recorded whose cells these are; they may come from a transplant donor. Sample: gamma-delta T cells. The CDR3 reads CACDTVNRVGGDRSGWETRQMFF. In DNA, the CDR3 is TGTGCCTGTGACACCGTTAATCGTGTTGGGGGAGACAGGAGTGGCTGGGAGACCCGACAGATGTTTTTC.